These 26 T cell receptor beta chains came from one sample sequenced in a study of T cell changes during pregnancy in multiple sclerosis. Sequenced by immunoSEQ multiplex PCR; TCRdb stores in-frame clones only, minus some. The repertoire includes fewer than 80,000 clones, about 94% of them detected once, and approximately 0.15% sits in the top ten. The sample was CD4+ T cells from peripheral blood mononuclear cells, taken after pregnancy. The source of these receptors is a female donor with multiple sclerosis, enrolled in a pregnancy study.

The V gene is TRBV7-9, the J gene TRBJ1-1; 7 nucleotides line up with TRBD1. Unmatched junction bases numbered 4, after V lost 5 bases and J lost 1 base. CDR1 and CDR2 (germline): SEHNR, FQNEAQ (reference sequence). The CDR3 sequence is 14 residues long. CDR3 nucleotides: TGTGCCAGCAGCCCACAGGGGTCGAACACTGAAGCTTTCTTT. The encoded protein is CASSPQGSNTEAFF.

The gene calls are TRBV28 and TRBJ1-1, with a tentative D call TRBD1 (6 bases). V shed 5 bases and J shed 1 base, with 14 bases lying between them. CDR3 size: 15 residues. Germline V lookup: CDR1 MDHEN, CDR2 SYDVKM. CDR3 loop: CASSPRQVGNTEAFF. CDR3 sequence (DNA): TGTGCCAGCAGTCCCAGACAGGTCGGGAACACTGAAGCTTTCTTT.

This chain joins TRBV19 and TRBJ2-1, with 8 bases that match TRBD1. With 6 bases clipped from V and 0 bases from J, the junction kept 4 bases outside the gene matches. This CDR3 is built from 15 residues. From germline, CDR1 is LNHDA and CDR2 SQIVND (reference sequence). CDR3 residues: CASRDRDSSYNEQFF. CDR3 nucleotide sequence: TGTGCCAGTAGGGACAGGGATAGCTCCTACAATGAGCAGTTCTTC. Supplemented by reference TRBV19 and TRBJ2-1, the full variable domain reads DGGITQSPKYLFRKEGQNVTLSCEQNLNHDAMYWYRQDPGQGLRLIYYSQIVNDFQKGDIAEGYSVSREKKESFPLTVTSAQKNPTAFYLCASRDRDSSYNEQFFGPGTRLTVL.

This chain joins TRBV7-3 and TRBJ2-3, with 10 bases that match TRBD1. Per germline, CDR1 SGHTA and CDR2 FQGTGA. CDR3 length: 13 amino acids. Losses at the gene ends were 6 bases for V and 5 bases for J; bases not matched to a gene: 2. The CDR3 loop is CASSDRGRDTQYF. CDR3 coding DNA: TGTGCCAGCAGTGACAGGGGGCGAGATACGCAGTATTTT. Drawing the rest from reference TRBV7-3 and TRBJ2-3, the complete variable domain is GAGVSQTPSNKVTEKGKYVELRCDPISGHTALYWYRQSLGQGPEFLIYFQGTGAADDSGLPNDRFFAVRPEGSVSTLKIQRTERGDSAVYLCASSDRGRDTQYFGPGTRLTVL.

The gene calls are TRBV11-1 and TRBJ2-1; 8 bases fit TRBD2. The V gene's germline CDR1 is SGHAT and CDR2 FQDESV (reference sequence). The junction had 9 bases not matched to a gene; V was cut back by 5 bases and J by 3 bases. The CDR3 has 16 amino acids. The CDR3 nucleotides read TGTGCCAGCAGCCCTACCGGGACTAGGAGCTACAATGAGCAGTTCTTC. It yields the protein CASSPTGTRSYNEQFF. The whole variable domain, filled in from reference TRBV11-1 and TRBJ2-1, reads EAEVAQSPRYKITEKSQAVAFWCDPISGHATLYWYRQILGQGPELLVQFQDESVVDDSQLPKDRFSAERLKGVDSTLKIQPAELGDSAMYLCASSPTGTRSYNEQFFGPGTRLTVL.

V gene TRBV19 combines with J gene TRBJ1-5; 9 nucleotides agree with TRBD1. Trimming took 4 bases from V and 2 from J; bases not matched to a gene: 12. The CDR3 consists of 18 residues. Germline V gene sequence: CDR1 LNHDA, CDR2 SQIVND (reference sequence). As DNA, the CDR3 is TGTGCCAGTAGTACCCGACAGGGGGGAACTTTTGGCAATCAGCCCCAGCATTTT. Translated: CASSTRQGGTFGNQPQHF.

V and J are TRBV6-6 and TRBJ2-7; possibly TRBD2 for D (5 bases). This CDR3 contains 13 residues. V was cut by 4 bases and J by 2 bases, with 9 bases left in between. In germline, CDR1 is MNHNY, CDR2 SVGAGI (reference sequence). CDR3 sequence: CASSSGETYEQYF. As DNA, the CDR3 is TGTGCCAGCAGTTCCGGGGAGACCTACGAGCAGTACTTC.

The chain recombines TRBV28 with TRBJ2-7; possible D gene TRBD1, 5 bases. CDR1 is MDHEN, CDR2 SYDVKM, per germline. The CDR3 extends over 14 amino acids. Trimming removed 2 bases at V and 2 bases at J, with 10 bases between. CDR3 nucleotide sequence: TGTGCCAGCAGTTTAACAGGAAATCCCTACGAGCAGTACTTC. Translation gives CASSLTGNPYEQYF.

The chain couples TRBV6-5 to TRBJ2-3, with TRBD1 as a possible D gene (6 bases). Germline V gene data show CDR1 as MNHEY and CDR2 as SVGAGI. CDR3 length: 15 residues. Trimming left V 5 bases short and J 0 bases short, with 12 bases between. DNA of the CDR3: TGTGCCAGCAGTCCGACAGGCCCTAGCACAGATACGCAGTATTTT. Its protein is CASSPTGPSTDTQYF.

The chain's CDR3 is CASSGRLAGAYEQYF. The DNA of the CDR3 is TGTGCCAGCAGTGGTAGACTAGCGGGGGCCTACGAGCAGTACTTC. The chain joins TRBV27 to TRBJ2-7; 12 positions agree with TRBD2. Germline trimming cut 5 bases from V and 2 bases from J; bases unmatched to any gene: 4. The CDR3 has 15 residues. Looked up from germline, CDR1 is MNHEY and CDR2 is SMNVEV (reference sequence).

The chain has TRBV28 and TRBJ2-3, with TRBD2 matching over 9 bases. V shed 8 bases and J 1 base; nucleotides not matched to a gene: 16. CDR3 length equals 18 residues. CDR1 and CDR2 from the germline V gene are MDHEN and SYDVKM. The CDR3 protein is CASREWVAGVGGTDTQYF. The CDR3 DNA is TGTGCCAGCCGTGAGTGGGTAGCGGGAGTGGGTGGCACAGATACGCAGTATTTT.

The V call is TRBV6-5, the J call TRBJ2-7; a possible D gene is TRBD2 (7 bases). Germline values: CDR1 MNHEY, CDR2 SVGAGI. V lost 6 bases and J lost 5, with 17 bases in between. The length of the CDR3 is 14 residues. The CDR3 loop reads CASRGGGRPHEQYF. In DNA form, the CDR3 reads TGTGCCAGCAGGGGGGGCGGGAGACCCCACGAGCAGTACTTC.

V usage is TRBV15 and J usage is TRBJ2-7; a weak D match, TRBD2 (5 bases). Germline-derived CDR1 and CDR2 are LNHNV and YYDKDF (reference sequence). This CDR3 comprises 16 residues. Trimming took off 0 bases at V and 3 bases at J, with 15 bases between the two ends. CDR3 in amino acids: CATSRDTGFVFYEQYF. The CDR3 DNA reads as TGTGCCACCAGCAGAGATACGGGGTTTGTATTCTACGAGCAGTACTTC. Based on the CDR3 plus reference TRBV15 and TRBJ2-7, the full variable domain is DAMVIQNPRYQVTQFGKPVTLSCSQTLNHNVMYWYQQKSSQAPKLLFHYYDKDFNNEADTPDNFQSRRPNTSFCFLDIRSPGLGDTAMYLCATSRDTGFVFYEQYFGPGTRLTVT.

J is TRBJ2-5 and V is TRBV25-1, with 8 nucleotides matching TRBD1. Germline V CDR1 and CDR2: MGHDK, SYGVNS. V dropped 3 bases and J dropped 5; count of bases not matched to a gene: 11. The CDR3 sequence is 16 residues long. The CDR3 protein is CASSDSGTGVRETQYF. CDR3 coding DNA: TGTGCCAGCAGTGACTCCGGGACAGGCGTGCGGGAGACCCAGTACTTC.

The CDR3 sequence: CASSQTPGQGRYTF. The DNA for the CDR3 is TGTGCCAGCAGCCAGACCCCGGGACAGGGACGCTACACCTTC. The chain employs TRBV28 and TRBJ1-2; 9 nucleotides line up with TRBD1. CDR1 MDHEN and CDR2 SYDVKM come from the germline V gene. V dropped 6 bases and J dropped 9; count of bases not matched to a gene: 11. This CDR3 is built from 14 residues.

The rearrangement uses TRBV18 and TRBJ2-4; D is perhaps TRBD2 (5 bases). CDR1 is KGHSH, CDR2 LQKENI, per germline. Trimming removed 0 bases at V and 0 bases at J, with 9 bases between. CDR3 length: 16 residues. CDR3: CASSPPVRGAKNIQYF. The CDR3 region has the DNA TGTGCCAGCTCACCACCTGTTCGGGGAGCCAAAAACATTCAGTACTTC.

This clone was observed a handful of times. The rearrangement joins TRBV10-3 to TRBJ1-1; D is unclear. In germline, CDR1 is ENHRY, CDR2 SYGVKD. The CDR3 is 13 amino acids. V shed 0 bases and J shed 8 bases, with 10 bases lying between them. The CDR3 reads CAISESGEKEAFF. The CDR3 nucleotides read TGTGCCATCAGTGAGTCCGGGGAGAAGGAAGCTTTCTTT.

The V gene is TRBV18, the J gene TRBJ1-1; weak D call: TRBD1 (5 bases). The CDR3 is made up of 15 amino acids. V lost 2 bases, J lost 2 bases, and 12 bases lay in between. Looked up from germline, CDR1 is KGHSH and CDR2 is LQKENI. The CDR3 coding sequence is TGTGCCAGCTCACCAAGTCTGGGACTAAACACTGAAGCTTTCTTT. Translating it yields CASSPSLGLNTEAFF.

The chain links TRBV10-3 to TRBJ2-6; D possibly corresponds to TRBD1 (5 bases). CDR1 ENHRY and CDR2 SYGVKD come from the germline V gene. V was pared by 8 bases and J by 0 bases, with 11 bases between. CDR3 length: 15 amino acids. CDR3: CAIAPDISGANVLTF. The CDR3 bases are TGTGCCATCGCCCCGGACATCTCTGGGGCCAACGTCCTGACTTTC.

The gene calls are TRBV2 and TRBJ1-6, with 8 bases fitting TRBD1. Germline V CDR1 and CDR2: SNHLY, FYNNEI. V dropped 10 bases and J dropped 7; count of bases not matched to a gene: 12. The CDR3 loop spans 15 amino acids. CDR3 nucleotides: TGTGCCACCAGACAGGGGAAGTCGGGGAATTCACCCCTCCACTTT. It encodes CATRQGKSGNSPLHF.

The chain has TRBV6-4 and TRBJ1-2, with D possibly matching TRBD1 (6 bases). From germline, CDR1 is MRHNA and CDR2 SNTAGT. This CDR3 contains 15 residues. V was cut by 2 bases and J by 5 bases, with 15 bases left in between. The CDR3, as DNA: TGTGCCAGCAGTGACCCGCGGGGGCGAAGATATGGCTACACCTTC. It translates to CASSDPRGRRYGYTF.

J is TRBJ1-2 and V is TRBV28; TRBD1 matches 7 bases. The CDR3 extends over 14 amino acids. Germline lookup yields CDR1 MDHEN and CDR2 SYDVKM. Germline trimming cut 5 bases from V and 3 bases from J; bases unmatched to any gene: 6. CDR3 sequence (DNA): TGTGCCAGCAGTCCATCGGGACAGTACTATGGCTACACCTTC. Amino acids: CASSPSGQYYGYTF.

This chain uses TRBV19 with TRBJ1-5; TRBD1 is a possible D gene (5 bases). The CDR3 has 12 amino acids. CDR1 is LNHDA, CDR2 SQIVND, per germline (reference sequence). The V end lost 4 bases, the J end lost 5 bases, and 6 bases lay between the germline ends. As DNA, the CDR3 is TGTGCCAGTAGTAGGGGGGATCAGCCCCAGCATTTT. Amino acids: CASSRGDQPQHF. Looking up the rest from reference TRBV19 and TRBJ1-5 gives the full variable domain: DGGITQSPKYLFRKEGQNVTLSCEQNLNHDAMYWYRQDPGQGLRLIYYSQIVNDFQKGDIAEGYSVSREKKESFPLTVTSAQKNPTAFYLCASSRGDQPQHFGDGTRLSIL.

The V call is TRBV2, the J call TRBJ2-7; tentative D call: TRBD1 (5 bases). Trimming took off 6 bases at V and 7 bases at J, with 13 bases between the two ends. Germline CDR1 SNHLY, CDR2 FYNNEI. This CDR3 comprises 12 residues. The CDR3 sequence is CASRADSEEQYF. DNA of the CDR3: TGTGCCAGCAGGGCTGACAGTGAGGAGCAGTACTTC. The complete variable domain, with remaining parts taken from reference TRBV2 and TRBJ2-7, reads EPEVTQTPSHQVTQMGQEVILRCVPISNHLYFYWYRQILGQKVEFLVSFYNNEISEKSEIFDDQFSVERPDGSNFTLKIRSTKLEDSAMYFCASRADSEEQYFGPGTRLTVT.

The chain couples TRBV5-4 to TRBJ2-7, with 7 bases lining up with TRBD1. The V gene end was trimmed by 5 bases and the J gene end by 0 bases; junction bases not matched to a gene: 5. The CDR3 totals 14 residues. From germline, CDR1 is SGHNT and CDR2 YYREEE (reference sequence). CDR3 in DNA: TGTGCCAGCAGAGAGACAGGGAGCTCCTACGAGCAGTACTTC. Amino acid sequence: CASRETGSSYEQYF.

CDR3 coding DNA: TGCGCCAGCAGCTTGCTCGGAGCTAACTATGGCTACACCTTC. It specifies CASSLLGANYGYTF. The gene calls are TRBV5-1 and TRBJ1-2; no reliable D call. V was shortened by 1 base and J by 0 bases, with 7 bases between the two germline ends. The germline V gene has CDR1 SGHRS and CDR2 YFSETQ. The length of the CDR3 is 14 residues.